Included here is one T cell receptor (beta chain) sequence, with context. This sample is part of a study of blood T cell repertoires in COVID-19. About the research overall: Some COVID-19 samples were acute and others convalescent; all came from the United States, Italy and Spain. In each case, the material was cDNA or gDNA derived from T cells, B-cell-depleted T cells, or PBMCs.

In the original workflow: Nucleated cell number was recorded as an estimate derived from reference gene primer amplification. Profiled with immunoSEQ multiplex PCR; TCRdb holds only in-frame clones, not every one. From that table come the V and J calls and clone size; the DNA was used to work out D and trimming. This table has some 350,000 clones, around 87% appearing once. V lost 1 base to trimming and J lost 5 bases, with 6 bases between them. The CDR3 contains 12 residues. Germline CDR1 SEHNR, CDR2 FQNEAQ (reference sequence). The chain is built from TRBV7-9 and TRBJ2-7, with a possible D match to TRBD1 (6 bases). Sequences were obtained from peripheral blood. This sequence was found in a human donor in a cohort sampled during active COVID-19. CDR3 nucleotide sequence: TGTGCCAGCAGCTTAGGGGGGCACGAGCAGTACTTC. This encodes CASSLGGHEQYF.